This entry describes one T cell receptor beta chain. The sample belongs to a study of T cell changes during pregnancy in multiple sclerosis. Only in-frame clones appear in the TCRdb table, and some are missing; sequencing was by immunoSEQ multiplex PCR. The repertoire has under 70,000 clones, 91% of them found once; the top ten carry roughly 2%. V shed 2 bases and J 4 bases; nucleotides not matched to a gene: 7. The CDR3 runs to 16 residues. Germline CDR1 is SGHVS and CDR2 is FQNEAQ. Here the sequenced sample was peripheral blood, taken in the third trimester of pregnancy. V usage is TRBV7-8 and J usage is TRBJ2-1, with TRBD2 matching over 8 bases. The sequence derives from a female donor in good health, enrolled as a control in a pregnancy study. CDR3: CASSLLGSGVYNEQFF. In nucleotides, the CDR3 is TGTGCCAGCAGCTTATTGGGTAGCGGGGTATACAATGAGCAGTTCTTC.